The 26 T cell receptor beta chains below were found in one sample sequenced in a study of cytomegalovirus exposure and HLA in healthy donors. PCR involved 60 Vbeta and 13 Jbeta primers. Sequencing was performed with immunoSEQ multiplex PCR; in TCRdb, only in-frame clones are kept and a portion is missing. The sample records roughly 150,000 clones, roughly three quarters being singletons. Sequencing was performed on PBMCs. The receptors originated from a woman in her thirties or forties in good health and CMV-seronegative.

Concerning this clone itself: Its ends do not fully match the called genes, so a read error is possible. The chain links TRBV7-9 to TRBJ1-1; D remains unclear. The CDR3 contains 14 residues. In germline, CDR1 is SEHNR, CDR2 FQNEAQ (reference sequence). For the CDR3, the DNA is TGTTCCAGCAGCTTTTTCGGGTCGGACACTGAAGCTTTCTTT. As protein: CSSSFFGSDTEAFF.

This clone occurred a few times. The chain uses TRBV19 and TRBJ1-4; D is ambiguous. Trimming took off 7 bases at V and 4 bases at J, with 13 bases between the two ends. The CDR3 is made up of 14 amino acids. The germline gives CDR1 LNHDA, CDR2 SQIVND (reference sequence). This chain's CDR3 is CASTPTGFNEKLFF. The CDR3 nucleotides are TGTGCCAGTACTCCGACGGGATTTAATGAAAAACTGTTTTTT.

This clone has just one count. V usage is TRBV19 and J usage is TRBJ1-5; D is undetermined. The CDR3 loop spans 15 amino acids. In germline, CDR1 is LNHDA, CDR2 SQIVND (reference sequence). V lost 3 bases, J lost 6 bases, and 15 bases lay in between. As DNA, the CDR3 is TGTGCCAGTAGTATGGGGTACAGCGGAACTCAGCCCCAGCATTTT. Amino acids: CASSMGYSGTQPQHF.

The genes are TRBV9 and TRBJ2-6; D is perhaps TRBD2 (5 bases). The CDR3 is made up of 17 amino acids. V lost 4 bases, J lost 2 bases, and 16 bases lay in between. Germline loops: CDR1 SGDLS, CDR2 YYNGEE. CDR3 region: CASSPRAEFAGANVLTF. CDR3 bases: TGTGCCAGCAGCCCGCGAGCGGAGTTCGCTGGGGCCAACGTCCTGACTTTC.

The rearrangement joins TRBV6-5 to TRBJ1-1, with a weak D call TRBD1 (5 bases). The CDR3 length is 14 residues. The germline CDR1 and CDR2 sequences are MNHEY and SVGAGI. V lost 1 base and J 8 bases, leaving 14 bases between the germline ends. The CDR3 region is CASSYFSGRAEAFF. DNA for the CDR3: TGTGCCAGCAGTTACTTCTCGGGCAGGGCCGAAGCTTTCTTT.

This clone turned up a few times. The chain employs TRBV7-6 and TRBJ2-2; 10 bases agree with TRBD2. In germline, CDR1 is SGHVS, CDR2 FNYEAQ. Trimming at V came to 4 bases and at J to 5 bases, leaving 1 base not matched to a gene. The CDR3 is 14 residues long. The CDR3 loop reads CASSSLAGTGELFF. As DNA, the CDR3 is TGTGCCAGCAGCTCACTAGCGGGGACCGGGGAGCTGTTTTTT.

With respect to this clone: Other DNA sequences in the sample encode the same CDR3. The CDR3 bases are TGTGCCAGCTCACCCCCTAGCACAGATACGCAGTATTTT. Residues: CASSPPSTDTQYF. The V and J genes are TRBV18 and TRBJ2-3, with unresolved D. V lost 3 bases and J lost 0, with 4 bases in between. This CDR3 comprises 13 residues. The germline CDR1 and CDR2 sequences are KGHSH and LQKENI.

The V call is TRBV16, the J call TRBJ2-1; TRBD2 might be the D (5 bases). Looked up from germline, CDR1 is KGHSY and CDR2 is FQNENV. Trimming pared 4 bases from V and 9 bases from J, leaving 7 bases between. The CDR3 extends over 11 amino acids. The CDR3 region is CASSLGGEQFF. Here the CDR3 DNA reads TGTGCCAGCAGCCTCGGAGGTGAGCAGTTCTTC. The full variable domain, rest sourced from reference TRBV16 and TRBJ2-1, is GEEVAQTPKHLVRGEGQKAKLYCAPIKGHSYVFWYQQVLKNEFKFLISFQNENVFDETGMPKERFSAKCLPNSPCSLEIQATKLEDSAVYFCASSLGGEQFFGPGTRLTVL.

The chain recombines TRBV6-1 with TRBJ1-3; D not certain. From germline, CDR1 is MNHNS and CDR2 SASEGT. Deletions cut 11 bases from V and 2 bases from J, with 13 bases between. The CDR3 extends over 13 amino acids. CDR3 loop: CAGSALAGNTIYF. The CDR3 coding sequence is TGTGCCGGAAGCGCTTTGGCTGGAAACACCATATATTTT.

The chain employs TRBV5-1 and TRBJ2-7; D perhaps matches TRBD1 (6 bases). Germline lookup yields CDR1 SGHRS and CDR2 YFSETQ. The CDR3 loop spans 14 amino acids. The ends were cut back, 1 base at V and 2 bases at J, with 10 bases in the middle. This CDR3 is CASSLSGQAYEQYF. In DNA, the CDR3 is TGCGCCAGCAGCTTGTCGGGACAAGCCTACGAGCAGTACTTC.

The chain recombines TRBV18 with TRBJ1-4; the match to TRBD1 covers 8 bases. The CDR3 is 14 amino acids. Trimming at V came to 4 bases and at J to 6 bases, leaving 4 bases not matched to a gene. Germline V gives CDR1 KGHSH, CDR2 LQKENI. CDR3 DNA sequence: TGTGCCAGCTCACTCGACAGGGGCTATGAAAAACTGTTTTTT. Protein: CASSLDRGYEKLFF.

This chain joins TRBV7-9 and TRBJ2-1; 12 bases fit TRBD2. Unmatched junction bases numbered 7, after V lost 5 bases and J lost 5 bases. The CDR3 is 16 amino acids. Germline loops: CDR1 SEHNR, CDR2 FQNEAQ (reference sequence). CDR3 region: CASSSRGTSGHNEQFF. DNA of the CDR3: TGTGCCAGCAGCAGTCGAGGGACTAGCGGGCACAATGAGCAGTTCTTC.

The chain is built from TRBV25-1 and TRBJ1-6; TRBD1 aligns across 12 bases. In germline, CDR1 is MGHDK, CDR2 SYGVNS. The V segment lost 8 bases and the J segment 9 bases; nucleotides outside the gene matches: 11. CDR3 length equals 16 residues. The CDR3 reads CASANPGQGAGSPLHF. The DNA of the CDR3 is TGTGCCAGCGCCAATCCGGGACAGGGGGCAGGTTCACCCCTCCACTTT.

The chain joins TRBV12-5 to TRBJ1-5; 12 bases line up with TRBD1. The length of the CDR3 is 19 residues. Germline V gene data show CDR1 as LGHNT and CDR2 as FRNRAP. V dropped 7 bases and J dropped 1; count of bases not matched to a gene: 14. The CDR3 DNA sequence: TGTGCTAGTGCCACACCGGGACAGGGGGCAGAGGTGAGCAATCAGCCCCAGCATTTT. It specifies CASATPGQGAEVSNQPQHF.

The chain joins TRBV18 to TRBJ2-3; 13 nucleotides match TRBD2. The CDR3 contains 16 residues. The germline CDR1 and CDR2 sequences are KGHSH and LQKENI. The trim removed 2 bases at V and 4 bases at J, leaving 3 bases unmatched. The CDR3 coding sequence is TGTGCCAGCTCACCAAGGACTAGCGGGAGCGCAGATACGCAGTATTTT. This gives the protein CASSPRTSGSADTQYF.

This clone was counted only a few times. J is TRBJ2-7 and V is TRBV28; 7 bases fit TRBD1. This CDR3 region has 13 residues. CDR1 is MDHEN, CDR2 SYDVKM, per germline. Trimming took 5 bases from V and 4 from J; bases not matched to a gene: 5. The CDR3, as DNA: TGTGCCAGCAGTACAGGGGTTAGGTACGAGCAGTACTTC. It translates to CASSTGVRYEQYF.

This clone was observed a handful of times. The gene calls are TRBV11-2 and TRBJ2-7; D possibly corresponds to TRBD2 (6 bases). V was cut by 1 base and J by 3 bases, with 7 bases left in between. The CDR3 length is 13 residues. Germline lookup yields CDR1 SGHAT and CDR2 FQNNGV. CDR3 residues: CASSLGGNYEQYF. The CDR3, as DNA: TGTGCCAGCAGCTTAGGCGGGAACTACGAGCAGTACTTC.

This clone was seen just once. This chain links TRBV14 with TRBJ2-7; 8 nucleotides match TRBD1. Germline V gene data show CDR1 as SGHDN and CDR2 as FVKESK. Trimming took 4 bases from V and 2 from J; bases not matched to a gene: 4. There are 14 residues in the CDR3. The CDR3 sequence is CASSPRTGPYEQYF. The DNA of the CDR3 is TGTGCCAGCAGCCCCCGGACAGGGCCCTACGAGCAGTACTTC.

This clone appeared a few times. This sequence joins TRBV13 and TRBJ1-1; 9 positions match TRBD1. The germline V gene encodes CDR1 PRHDT and CDR2 FYEKMQ (reference sequence). Trimming at V came to 0 bases and at J to 2 bases, leaving 1 base not matched to a gene. The CDR3 runs to 15 residues. The CDR3 loop reads CASSLGGQGNTEAFF. CDR3 nucleotides: TGTGCCAGCAGCTTAGGGGGACAGGGTAACACTGAAGCTTTCTTT.

The chain combines TRBV6-5 with TRBJ1-3; 9 bases are a match to TRBD1. The germline V gene has CDR1 MNHEY and CDR2 SVGAGI. V trimming: 0 bases; J trimming: 9 bases; junction bases outside the gene matches: 6. The CDR3 is 15 amino acids. The CDR3: CASSYSGQGLTTIYF. Here the CDR3 DNA reads TGTGCCAGCAGTTACTCGGGACAGGGATTAACCACCATATATTTT.

The rearrangement joins TRBV5-5 to TRBJ2-3, with TRBD2 matching 12 bases. V gave up 2 bases and J gave up 3 bases; unmatched junction bases: 4. Germline lookup yields CDR1 SGHKS and CDR2 YYEKEE (reference sequence). This CDR3 contains 16 residues. The CDR3 region is CASSFGTSGYTDTQYF. The CDR3 DNA is TGTGCCAGCAGCTTCGGGACTAGCGGGTATACAGATACGCAGTATTTT.

The rearrangement uses TRBV5-1 and TRBJ2-2, with D perhaps matching TRBD1 (5 bases). The germline V gene encodes CDR1 SGHRS and CDR2 YFSETQ. Trimming pared 4 bases from V and 7 bases from J, leaving 14 bases between. The CDR3 runs to 14 residues. In DNA, the CDR3 is TGCGCCAGCAGCCCCGGTGGGGCCGGCGGGGAGCTGTTTTTT. Its translation is CASSPGGAGGELFF. The variable domain in full, completed from reference TRBV5-1 and TRBJ2-2, reads KAGVTQTPRYLIKTRGQQVTLSCSPISGHRSVSWYQQTPGQGLQFLFEYFSETQRNKGNFPGRFSGRQFSNSRSEMNVSTLELGDSALYLCASSPGGAGGELFFGEGSRLTVL.

This clone appeared once. The rearrangement joins TRBV6-5 to TRBJ2-2; 7 positions match TRBD2. The CDR3 contains 14 residues. V dropped 0 bases and J dropped 8; count of bases not matched to a gene: 3. CDR1 and CDR2 from the germline V gene are MNHEY and SVGAGI. The CDR3 DNA reads TGTGCCAGCAGTTACTCGGGGGGGATTGGGGAGCTGTTTTTT. Amino acid sequence: CASSYSGGIGELFF.

This clone was counted once. The chain carries TRBV5-5 and TRBJ1-5; no clear D gene. V lost 1 base to trimming and J lost 10 bases, with 24 bases between them. The CDR3 spans 17 residues. Germline CDR1 and CDR2: SGHKS and YYEKEE (reference sequence). The CDR3: CASSLRGSPIAISPQHF. The CDR3, as DNA: TGTGCCAGCAGCTTGCGTGGCAGCCCAATAGCAATCAGCCCCCAGCATTTT.

The rearrangement links TRBV5-4 to TRBJ2-2; D is uncertain. CDR1 SGHNT and CDR2 YYREEE come from the germline V gene (reference sequence). CDR3 length: 14 residues. Trimming stripped 4 bases from V and 6 bases from J, with 13 bases between. For the CDR3, the DNA is TGTGCCAGCAGCGCCCCTATGAGCGCCGGGGAGCTGTTTTTT. Its protein is CASSAPMSAGELFF. Combining the CDR3 with reference TRBV5-4 and TRBJ2-2 gives the whole variable domain ETGVTQSPTHLIKTRGQQVTLRCSSQSGHNTVSWYQQALGQGPQFIFQYYREEENGRGNFPPRFSGLQFPNYSSELNVNALELDDSALYLCASSAPMSAGELFFGEGSRLTVL.

In regard to this clone: An end of the junction differs from the germline gene, which may be a read error. This sample includes further DNA sequences coding for the same CDR3. This rearrangement joins TRBV7-9 to TRBJ1-5, with D perhaps matching TRBD1 (5 bases). CDR1 and CDR2 from the germline V gene are SEHNR and FQNEAQ (reference sequence). The CDR3 runs to 14 residues. This CDR3 is CASSLGQGGQPQHF. DNA for the CDR3: TGCGCCAGCAGCTTAGGGCAGGGTGGGCAGCCCCAGCATTTT.